One and the same sample provided the 27 T cell receptor beta chains below, sequenced in a study of T cell responses to AZD1222 COVID-19 vaccine. Libraries were prepared by immunoSEQ multiplex PCR; TCRdb keeps only in-frame clonotypes and omits some of them. The sample holds 150,000 to 200,000 clones; around nine tenths are singletons and the top ten take about 3.6%. The starting material was peripheral blood, obtained 28 days after the second dose of the MenACWY control vaccine. All receptors derive from an adult who received the MenACWY meningococcal vaccine as a control.

The rearrangement uses TRBV5-4 and TRBJ1-1, with D possibly matching TRBD1 (5 bases). CDR3 length equals 16 residues. Trimming took 4 bases from V and 0 from J, leaving 16 bases between them. CDR1 and CDR2 from the germline V gene are SGHNT and YYREEE (reference sequence). CDR3 DNA: TGTGCCAGCAGCGGAATATTCAGGGCGATGAACACTGAAGCTTTCTTT. Its protein product is CASSGIFRAMNTEAFF. The full variable domain, in which reference TRBV5-4 and TRBJ1-1 provide the parts outside the CDR3, is ETGVTQSPTHLIKTRGQQVTLRCSSQSGHNTVSWYQQALGQGPQFIFQYYREEENGRGNFPPRFSGLQFPNYSSELNVNALELDDSALYLCASSGIFRAMNTEAFFGQGTRLTVV.

This clone was recorded only once. The chain combines TRBV19 with TRBJ1-6; the D is unclear. Germline V lookup: CDR1 LNHDA, CDR2 SQIVND (reference sequence). The CDR3 extends over 14 amino acids. Trimming stripped 2 bases from V and 5 bases from J, with 7 bases between. The CDR3 protein is CASSIRGDNSPLHF. CDR3 in DNA: TGTGCCAGTAGTATACGGGGAGATAATTCACCCCTCCACTTT. Complete variable domain (other parts from reference TRBV19 and TRBJ1-6): DGGITQSPKYLFRKEGQNVTLSCEQNLNHDAMYWYRQDPGQGLRLIYYSQIVNDFQKGDIAEGYSVSREKKESFPLTVTSAQKNPTAFYLCASSIRGDNSPLHFGNGTRLTVT.

The chain has TRBV6-2 or TRBV6-3 and TRBJ2-1; 9 bases map to TRBD2. The germline CDR1 and CDR2 sequences are MNHEY and SVGEGT. The CDR3 consists of 16 residues. V was clipped by 5 bases and J by 1 base; unmatched bases: 6. CDR3 DNA: TGTGCCAGCAGTACCCTGGCGGGAGGGTCCTACAATGAGCAGTTCTTC. Translation gives CASSTLAGGSYNEQFF.

This chain uses TRBV19 with TRBJ1-3; D possibly corresponds to TRBD1 (6 bases). The CDR3 is 14 residues long. V lost 8 bases and J lost 4, with 15 bases in between. The V gene's germline CDR1 is LNHDA and CDR2 SQIVND (reference sequence). The CDR3: CASASGGAGNTIYF. The CDR3, as DNA: TGTGCCAGTGCATCCGGGGGCGCCGGAAACACCATATATTTT.

J is TRBJ2-7 and V is TRBV11-3; 8 nucleotides agree with TRBD1. Germline values: CDR1 SGHNT, CDR2 YENEEA. This CDR3 has 15 residues. The J segment lost 5 bases and the V segment lost 4 bases, leaving 10 bases of the junction unmatched. The CDR3 nucleotides are TGTGCCAGCAGCTCTGGACAGGGCCTCCTAGACGAGCAGTACTTC. Its protein product is CASSSGQGLLDEQYF.

The J gene is TRBJ2-1, the V gene TRBV11-3; a weak D match, TRBD2 (6 bases). Germline loops: CDR1 SGHNT, CDR2 YENEEA. Trimming stripped 7 bases from V and 2 bases from J, with 12 bases between. This CDR3 spans 14 amino acids. The chain's CDR3 is CASNPGGTYNEQFF. As DNA, the CDR3 is TGTGCCAGCAACCCTGGGGGGACCTACAATGAGCAGTTCTTC.

The chain joins TRBV19 to TRBJ1-2, with D unclear. V lost 3 bases and J lost 0, with 11 bases in between. The CDR3 has 15 residues. CDR1 and CDR2 from the germline V gene are LNHDA and SQIVND (reference sequence). This CDR3 is CASSIIAAANYGYTF. CDR3 DNA: TGTGCCAGTAGTATCATAGCAGCAGCTAACTATGGCTACACCTTC.

The chain is built from TRBV12-3 or TRBV12-4 and TRBJ2-1; D is unresolved. The V gene lost 2 bases and the J gene lost 4 bases, with 6 bases spanning the gap. The CDR3 covers 13 residues. CDR3 sequence (DNA): TGTGCCAGCAGTTTACCCATTTACAATGAGCAGTTCTTC. It translates to CASSLPIYNEQFF.

The rearrangement joins TRBV11-3 to TRBJ1-1; 8 nucleotides line up with TRBD1. The ends lost 0 bases at V and 4 bases at J; junction bases unmatched: 1. Germline V gene sequence: CDR1 SGHNT, CDR2 YENEEA. The CDR3 length is 14 residues. The CDR3, as DNA: TGTGCCAGCAGCTTAGAAGGACAGGGCACTGAAGCTTTCTTT. Translated: CASSLEGQGTEAFF.

The rearrangement links TRBV10-3 to TRBJ2-5; 12 nucleotides line up with TRBD2. Per the germline V gene, CDR1 is ENHRY and CDR2 is SYGVKD. With 4 bases clipped from V and 5 bases from J, the junction kept 2 bases outside the gene matches. The CDR3 sequence is 14 residues long. The DNA of the CDR3 is TGTGCCATCAGTGCCGGGACTAGCGGGGAGACCCAGTACTTC. This gives the protein CAISAGTSGETQYF.

The rearrangement links TRBV24-1 to TRBJ2-7; 10 bases agree with TRBD2. V shed 3 bases, J shed 10 bases, and the junction held 8 bases outside the gene matches. Germline V gene sequence: CDR1 KGHDR, CDR2 SFDVKD. The CDR3 totals 14 residues. The CDR3 is CATSDRLAGGLQYF. Here the CDR3 DNA reads TGTGCCACCAGTGATCGTTTAGCGGGAGGATTACAGTACTTC.

This chain links TRBV18 with TRBJ1-1; TRBD1 matches 7 bases. This CDR3 region has 16 residues. V lost 3 bases, J lost 5 bases, and 12 bases stayed unmatched. Germline assignment: CDR1 KGHSH and CDR2 LQKENI. The CDR3 DNA follows: TGTGCCAGCTCACCTACTTTTCAGACAGGGAGTACTGAAGCTTTCTTT. Amino acid sequence: CASSPTFQTGSTEAFF.

This chain links TRBV7-3 with TRBJ2-6; D is undetermined. Germline CDR1 is SGHTA and CDR2 is FQGTGA. This CDR3 is 15 amino acids long. V shed 3 bases and J shed 2 bases, with 8 bases lying between them. The CDR3 sequence is CASSFWGTGANVLTF. For the CDR3, the DNA is TGTGCCAGCAGCTTTTGGGGAACTGGGGCCAACGTCCTGACTTTC.

This clone was seen a single time. This chain connects TRBV20-1 to TRBJ1-2; D gene uncertain. This CDR3 has 11 amino acids. V gave up 1 base and J gave up 5 bases, with 5 bases separating them. Germline CDR1 DFQATT, CDR2 SNEGSKA (reference sequence). CDR3 bases: TGCAGTGCTAGAGGGATTTATGGCTACACCTTC. Amino acids: CSARGIYGYTF.

This chain connects TRBV7-2 to TRBJ1-2; D unclear. Germline V CDR1 and CDR2: SGHTA, FQGNSA. There are 16 residues in the CDR3. Trimming took off 5 bases at V and 4 bases at J, with 20 bases between the two ends. The CDR3 region is CASSLRGGSTAYGYTF. The CDR3 DNA reads as TGTGCCAGCAGCCTTCGGGGTGGGTCTACCGCCTATGGCTACACCTTC.

The chain has TRBV4-1 and TRBJ2-7, with TRBD1 identical over 9 bases. V lost 4 bases to trimming and J lost 5 bases; unmatched junction nucleotides: 6. The V gene's germline CDR1 is MGHRA and CDR2 YSYEKL. The length of the CDR3 is 14 residues. The CDR3 loop is CASSPWTGADEQYF. The CDR3 DNA is TGCGCCAGCAGCCCTTGGACAGGGGCCGACGAGCAGTACTTC.

The chain joins TRBV6-5 to TRBJ1-5; 8 bases align to TRBD1. V was clipped by 7 bases and J by 4 bases; unmatched bases: 6. This CDR3 contains 14 residues. Germline CDR1 is MNHEY and CDR2 is SVGAGI. CDR3 coding DNA: TGTGCCAGCACCGTCACAGGGGGAAATCAGCCCCAGCATTTT. It specifies CASTVTGGNQPQHF.

This clone was seen only once. Additional DNA sequences in this sample encode the identical CDR3. The J gene is TRBJ1-1, the V gene TRBV3-1 (or the pseudogene TRBV3-2); TRBD1 is a possible D gene (6 bases). Germline lookup yields CDR1 LGHDT and CDR2 YNNKEL (reference sequence). The CDR3 spans 13 residues. Trimming pared 2 bases from V and 6 bases from J, leaving 10 bases between. The CDR3 loop reads CASSQPRGAEAFF. DNA for the CDR3: TGTGCCAGCAGCCAACCAAGGGGGGCTGAAGCTTTCTTT.

The chain uses TRBV14 and TRBJ2-7; 14 bases map to TRBD2. J gave up 6 bases and V 0 bases, and 7 bases lay outside the gene matches. The CDR3 is 17 amino acids. Germline V gives CDR1 SGHDN, CDR2 FVKESK. CDR3 DNA: TGTGCCAGCAGCCAAGATTCGGGACTAGCGGGAGAGGTCGAGCAGTACTTC. Protein sequence: CASSQDSGLAGEVEQYF.

The genes are TRBV28 and TRBJ2-5, with a possible D match to TRBD2 (7 bases). The CDR3 runs to 15 residues. Trimming stripped 6 bases from V and 5 bases from J, with 19 bases between. Germline V gene data show CDR1 as MDHEN and CDR2 as SYDVKM. CDR3 residues: CASRVGGGGWETQYF. DNA of the CDR3: TGTGCCAGCAGAGTGGGAGGGGGAGGCTGGGAGACCCAGTACTTC. The whole variable domain, remainder taken from reference TRBV28 and TRBJ2-5, is DVKVTQSSRYLVKRTGEKVFLECVQDMDHENMFWYRQDPGLGLRLIYFSYDVKMKEKGDIPEGYSVSREKKERFSLILESASTNQTSMYLCASRVGGGGWETQYFGPGTRLLVL.

The rearrangement links TRBV20-1 to TRBJ2-6; D not resolved. The CDR3 has 13 residues. The germline CDR1 and CDR2 sequences are DFQATT and SNEGSKA (reference sequence). V dropped 3 bases and J dropped 0 bases, with 3 bases sitting between them. CDR3: CSASPSGANVLTF. DNA for the CDR3: TGCAGTGCTAGTCCCTCTGGGGCCAACGTCCTGACTTTC.

The chain couples TRBV20-1 to TRBJ1-1, with D perhaps TRBD1 (5 bases). CDR3 length: 12 amino acids. V lost 3 bases and J lost 11, with 16 bases in between. Germline CDR1 reads DFQATT; CDR2 reads SNEGSKA (reference sequence). CDR3 loop: CSASPSGEGAFF. CDR3 nucleotides: TGCAGTGCTAGTCCGTCCGGCGAGGGGGCTTTCTTT.

This clone appeared once. The chain links TRBV19 to TRBJ2-1; D remains ambiguous. Germline V lookup: CDR1 LNHDA, CDR2 SQIVND (reference sequence). V was pared by 1 base and J by 0 bases, with 7 bases between. The CDR3 length is 15 residues. CDR3 loop: CASSIASSSYNEQFF. CDR3 coding DNA: TGTGCCAGTAGTATAGCCTCAAGCTCCTACAATGAGCAGTTCTTC.

The genes are TRBV19 and TRBJ2-1; D is perhaps TRBD1 (6 bases). The V gene lost 6 bases and the J gene lost 8 bases, with 11 bases spanning the gap. Per the germline V gene, CDR1 is LNHDA and CDR2 is SQIVND (reference sequence). The CDR3 has 12 amino acids. The CDR3 bases are TGTGCCAGTAGCCCTCAGGGGCATGAGCAGTTCTTC. It yields the protein CASSPQGHEQFF.

The chain is built from TRBV11-2 and TRBJ2-1; D is unclear. V was shortened by 0 bases and J by 0 bases, with 18 bases between the two germline ends. Germline CDR1 and CDR2: SGHAT and FQNNGV. There are 19 residues in the CDR3. This CDR3 reads CASSLDVQAYPSSYNEQFF. CDR3 in DNA: TGTGCCAGCAGCTTAGACGTTCAGGCCTACCCGAGCTCCTACAATGAGCAGTTCTTC.

The chain carries TRBV11-3 and TRBJ1-6; D uncertain. This CDR3 spans 13 amino acids. Germline CDR1 reads SGHNT; CDR2 reads YENEEA. Deletions cut 5 bases from V and 5 bases from J, with 7 bases between. The CDR3 loop reads CASSPRDNSPLHF. CDR3 nucleotide sequence: TGTGCCAGCAGCCCAAGGGATAATTCACCCCTCCACTTT.

This clone was counted once. The chain joins TRBV5-1 to TRBJ2-3, with 11 bases that match TRBD2. After removal of 3 bases from V and 2 bases from J, the junction contained 5 bases not matched to a gene. The germline CDR1 and CDR2 sequences are SGHRS and YFSETQ. The CDR3 consists of 16 residues. The chain's CDR3 is CASSSGLAGDTDTQYF. CDR3 nucleotide sequence: TGCGCCAGCAGCTCCGGACTAGCGGGCGACACAGATACGCAGTATTTT.